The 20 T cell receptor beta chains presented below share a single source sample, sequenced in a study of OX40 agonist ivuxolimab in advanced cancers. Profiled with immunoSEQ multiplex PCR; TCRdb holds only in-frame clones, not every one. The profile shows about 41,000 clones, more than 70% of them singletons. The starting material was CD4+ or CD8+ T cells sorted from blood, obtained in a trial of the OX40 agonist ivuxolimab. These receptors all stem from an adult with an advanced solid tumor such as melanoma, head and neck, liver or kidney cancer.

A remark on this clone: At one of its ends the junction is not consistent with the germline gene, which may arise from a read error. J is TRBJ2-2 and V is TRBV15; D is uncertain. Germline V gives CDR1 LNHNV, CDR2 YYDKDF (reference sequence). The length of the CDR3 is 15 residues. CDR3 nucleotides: TGTGCCACCAGCAGAGACGGCCAAACCACCAGGGAGCTGTTTTTT. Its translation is CATSRDGQTTRELFF.

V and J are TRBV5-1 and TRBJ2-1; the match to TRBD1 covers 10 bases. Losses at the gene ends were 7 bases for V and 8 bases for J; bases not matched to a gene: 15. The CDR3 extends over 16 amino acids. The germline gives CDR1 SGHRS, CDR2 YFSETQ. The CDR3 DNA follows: TGCGCCAGCTTAGGAGACGGGACAGGGGCTCTTGATGAGCAGTTCTTC. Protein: CASLGDGTGALDEQFF.

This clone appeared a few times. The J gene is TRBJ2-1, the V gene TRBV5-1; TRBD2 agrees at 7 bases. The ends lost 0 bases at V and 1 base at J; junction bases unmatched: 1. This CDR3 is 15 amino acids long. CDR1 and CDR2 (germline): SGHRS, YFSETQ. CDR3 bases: TGCGCCAGCAGCTTGGTGGGGGGGTCCTACAATGAGCAGTTCTTC. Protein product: CASSLVGGSYNEQFF.

CDR3 nucleotide sequence: TGTGCCAGCTCCTTGGGACCCACCTACGAGCAGTACTTC. It specifies CASSLGPTYEQYF. J is TRBJ2-7 and V is TRBV27; D might be TRBD1 or TRBD2, each matching 5 bases. V was pared by 8 bases and J by 2 bases, with 13 bases between. The CDR3 spans 13 residues. Germline values: CDR1 MNHEY, CDR2 SMNVEV (reference sequence).

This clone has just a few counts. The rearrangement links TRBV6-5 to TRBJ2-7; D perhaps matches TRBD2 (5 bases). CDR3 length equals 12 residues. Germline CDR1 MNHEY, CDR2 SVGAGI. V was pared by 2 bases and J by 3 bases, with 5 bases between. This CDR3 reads CASSYDYYEQYF. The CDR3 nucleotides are TGTGCCAGCAGTTACGACTACTACGAGCAGTACTTC.

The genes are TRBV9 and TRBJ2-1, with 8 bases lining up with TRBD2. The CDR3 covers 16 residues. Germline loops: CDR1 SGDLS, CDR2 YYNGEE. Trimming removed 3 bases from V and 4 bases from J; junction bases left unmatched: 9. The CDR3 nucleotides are TGTGCCAGCAGCGCTCTCGGGAGCGGGAGTTACAATGAGCAGTTCTTC. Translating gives CASSALGSGSYNEQFF.

Written as DNA, the CDR3 is TGTGCCTGGATCGTACGTCCGGGGAGCGGGGAGCTGTTTTTT. Translating it yields CAWIVRPGSGELFF. This sequence joins TRBV30 and TRBJ2-2, with D possibly TRBD2 on 5 matching bases. The CDR3 extends over 14 amino acids. The germline V and J ends were trimmed by 4 bases and 7 bases, with 16 bases remaining between them. CDR1 is GTSNPN and CDR2 is SVGIG in the germline V gene (reference sequence).

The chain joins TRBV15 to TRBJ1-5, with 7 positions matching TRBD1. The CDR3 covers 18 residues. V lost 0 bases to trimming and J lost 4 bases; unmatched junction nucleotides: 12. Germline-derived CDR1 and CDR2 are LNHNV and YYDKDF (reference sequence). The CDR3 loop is CATSRDWVNDRVNQPQHF. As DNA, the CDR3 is TGTGCCACCAGCAGAGATTGGGTCAACGACAGGGTTAATCAGCCCCAGCATTTT.

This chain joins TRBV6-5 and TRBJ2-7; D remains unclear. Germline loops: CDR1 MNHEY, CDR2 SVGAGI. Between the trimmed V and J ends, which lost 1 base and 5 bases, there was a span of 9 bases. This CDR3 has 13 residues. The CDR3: CASSYLAQNEQYF. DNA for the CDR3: TGTGCCAGCAGTTACTTGGCCCAGAACGAGCAGTACTTC.

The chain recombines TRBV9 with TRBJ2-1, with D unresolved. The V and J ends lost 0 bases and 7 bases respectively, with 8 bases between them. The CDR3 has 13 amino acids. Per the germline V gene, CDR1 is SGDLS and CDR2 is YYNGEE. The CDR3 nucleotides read TGTGCCAGCAGCGTAGGTCTCCTAAATGAGCAGTTCTTC. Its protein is CASSVGLLNEQFF. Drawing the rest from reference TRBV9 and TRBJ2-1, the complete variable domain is DSGVTQTPKHLITATGQRVTLRCSPRSGDLSVYWYQQSLDQGLQFLIQYYNGEERAKGNILERFSAQQFPDLHSELNLSSLELGDSALYFCASSVGLLNEQFFGPGTRLTVL.

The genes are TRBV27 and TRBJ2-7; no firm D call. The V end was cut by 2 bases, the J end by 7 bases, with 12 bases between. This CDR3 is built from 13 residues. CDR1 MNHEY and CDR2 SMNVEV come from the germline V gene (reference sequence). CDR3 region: CASSLRWPWEQYF. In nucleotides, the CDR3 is TGTGCCAGCAGTTTAAGATGGCCCTGGGAGCAGTACTTC.

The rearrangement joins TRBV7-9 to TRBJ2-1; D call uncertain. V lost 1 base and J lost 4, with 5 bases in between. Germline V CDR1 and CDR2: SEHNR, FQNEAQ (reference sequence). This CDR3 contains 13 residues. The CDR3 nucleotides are TGTGCCAGCAGCTTAGTTCCTTACAATGAGCAGTTCTTC. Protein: CASSLVPYNEQFF.

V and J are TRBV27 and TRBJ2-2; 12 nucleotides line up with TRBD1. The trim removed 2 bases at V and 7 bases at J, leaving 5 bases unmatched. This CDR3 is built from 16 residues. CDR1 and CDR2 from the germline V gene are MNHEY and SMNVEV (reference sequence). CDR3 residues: CASSLIGTGGFGELFF. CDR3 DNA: TGTGCCAGCAGTTTAATCGGGACAGGGGGCTTCGGGGAGCTGTTTTTT.

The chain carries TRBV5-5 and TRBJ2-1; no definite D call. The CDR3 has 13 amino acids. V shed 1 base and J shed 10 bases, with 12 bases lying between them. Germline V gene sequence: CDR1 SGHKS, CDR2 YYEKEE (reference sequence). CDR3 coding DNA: TGTGCCAGCAGCTTGTTAAGTAAGTCCGAGCAGTTCTTC. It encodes CASSLLSKSEQFF. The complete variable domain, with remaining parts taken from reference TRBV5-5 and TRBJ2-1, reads DAGVTQSPTHLIKTRGQQVTLRCSPISGHKSVSWYQQVLGQGPQFIFQYYEKEERGRGNFPDRFSARQFPNYSSELNVNALLLGDSALYLCASSLLSKSEQFFGPGTRLTVL.

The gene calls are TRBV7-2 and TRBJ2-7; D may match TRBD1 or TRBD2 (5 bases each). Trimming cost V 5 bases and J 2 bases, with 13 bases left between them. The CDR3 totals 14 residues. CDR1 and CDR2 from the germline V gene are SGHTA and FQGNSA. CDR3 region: CASSHRDPTYEQYF. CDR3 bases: TGTGCCAGCAGCCACCGGGACCCCACCTACGAGCAGTACTTC. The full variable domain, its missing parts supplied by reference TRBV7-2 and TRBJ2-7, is GAGVSQSPSNKVTEKGKDVELRCDPISGHTALYWYRQSLGQGLEFLIYFQGNSAPDKSGLPSDRFSAERTGGSVSTLTIQRTQQEDSAVYLCASSHRDPTYEQYFGPGTRLTVT.

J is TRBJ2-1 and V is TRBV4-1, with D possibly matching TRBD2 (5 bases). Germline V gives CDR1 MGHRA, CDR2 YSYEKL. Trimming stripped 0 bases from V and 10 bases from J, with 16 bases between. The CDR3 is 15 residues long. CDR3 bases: TGCGCCAGCAGCCAAGATCGAGGGTCGGAAGGGGAGCAGTTCTTC. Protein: CASSQDRGSEGEQFF.

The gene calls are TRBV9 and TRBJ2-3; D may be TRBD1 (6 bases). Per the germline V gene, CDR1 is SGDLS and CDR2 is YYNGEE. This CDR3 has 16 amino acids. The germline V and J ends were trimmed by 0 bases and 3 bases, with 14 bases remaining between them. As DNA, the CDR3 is TGTGCCAGCAGCGTAGTTCCAGGGGCTATTACAGATACGCAGTATTTT. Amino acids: CASSVVPGAITDTQYF.

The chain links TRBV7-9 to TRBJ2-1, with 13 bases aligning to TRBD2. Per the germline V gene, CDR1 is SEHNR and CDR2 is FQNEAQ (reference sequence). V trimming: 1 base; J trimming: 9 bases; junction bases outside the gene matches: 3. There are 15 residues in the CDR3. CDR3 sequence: CASSLGTSGRGEQFF. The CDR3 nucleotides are TGTGCCAGCAGCTTAGGGACTAGCGGGAGAGGTGAGCAGTTCTTC.

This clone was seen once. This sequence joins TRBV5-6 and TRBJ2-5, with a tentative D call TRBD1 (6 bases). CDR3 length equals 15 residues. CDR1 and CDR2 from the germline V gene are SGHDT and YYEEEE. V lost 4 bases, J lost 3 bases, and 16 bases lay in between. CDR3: CASSPEAGEEETQYF. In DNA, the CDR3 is TGTGCCAGCAGCCCGGAAGCAGGGGAAGAAGAGACCCAGTACTTC.

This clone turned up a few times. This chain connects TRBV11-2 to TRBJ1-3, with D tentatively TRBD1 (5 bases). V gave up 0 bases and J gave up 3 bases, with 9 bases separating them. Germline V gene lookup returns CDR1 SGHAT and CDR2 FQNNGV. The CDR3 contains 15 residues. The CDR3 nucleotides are TGTGCCAGCAGCTTAGATCCAGGGTATGGAAACACCATATATTTT. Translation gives CASSLDPGYGNTIYF.